The T cell receptor beta chain described here comes from a study of blood T cell repertoires in COVID-19. Overall study: Nucleic acid was either cDNA or gDNA, and it came from T cells, B-cell-depleted T cells, or PBMCs.

Assignment of participants to cohorts was predicated upon participant-reported clinical history. Symptom resolution, clearance, or two negative PCRs marked the recovered donors of Cohort 3. Trimming pared 0 bases from V and 5 bases from J, leaving 2 bases between. CDR1 is WSHSY, CDR2 SAAADI, per germline. This CDR3 spans 13 amino acids. Authors' analysis steps: Reference gene primer amplification yielded estimated nucleated cell counts. TCRdb's copy holds only in-frame clones and misses some; the assay was immunoSEQ multiplex PCR. The D gene and trimming were derived from the DNA, and the V and J assignments and clone size from that table. The sample lists hundreds of thousands of clones, roughly 89% seen once, with approximately 9.3% in the top ten.

Source material: PBMCs or T cells enriched from blood (not recorded which). The rearrangement joins TRBV10-2 to TRBJ1-6; D ambiguous. The clonotype originates from a woman between 50 and 59 years old who had recovered from COVID-19. DNA for the CDR3: TGCGCCAGCAGTGAGTCCAATAATTCACCCCTCCACTTT. Encoded protein: CASSESNNSPLHF.